This T cell receptor (beta chain) is drawn from a study of T-cell reconstitution after alpha-beta-depleted transplantation in children. Points from the study as a whole: Reportedly, only several hundred clones from non-depleted graft cells drove alpha-beta T-cell counts at about two months.

J gave up 6 bases and V 6 bases, and 10 bases lay outside the gene matches. The CDR3 is 15 amino acids. Germline CDR1 is SEHNR and CDR2 is FQNEAQ (reference sequence). Only a few counts were recorded for this clonotype. The antigen remains undetermined. Preparation of the TCRbeta library used unique molecular identifiers. TCRdb passed the PCR reads through MiXCR, listing each CDR3 protein once. The sample gives approximately 1,000,000 distinct CDR3 sequences, about 26% of which show up once; roughly 27% is in the top ten. V gene TRBV7-9 combines with J gene TRBJ1-1, with 10 bases lining up with TRBD1. The sample in question was PBMCs, mostly from graft donor cells, obtained 360 days after TCRalphabeta/CD19-depleted stem cell transplant. The TCR was taken from a boy in the first two years of life who had a stem cell transplant for SCID, so the T cells may come from the graft donor. CDR3 protein: CASSQGQGLRAEAFF. The CDR3 DNA follows: TGTGCCAGCAGTCAGGGACAGGGGCTGAGGGCTGAAGCTTTCTTT.